This entry lists 18 T cell receptor beta chains sequenced from one sample in a study of metastatic and nonmetastatic thyroid tumors. No treatment had been given to any patient before thyroid surgery. TCRdb called clones again from the PCR reads with MiXCR. The sample shows 15,000 to 20,000 clones, about 23% of them seen only once. The sequencing sample was made of adjacent normal tissue. These receptors were collected from a female donor with papillary thyroid cancer or a benign thyroid nodule (not recorded which). Some clones in this sample may be carry-over from other donors' samples.

In its sample, this clone was seen a few times. The V and J genes are TRBV12-3 or TRBV12-4 and TRBJ2-1; possibly TRBD1 for D (6 bases). The CDR3 loop spans 15 amino acids. V lost 3 bases to trimming and J lost 2 bases, with 11 bases between them. This chain's CDR3 is CASSFGTPPYNEQFF. The CDR3 DNA is TGTGCCAGCAGTTTCGGGACACCACCCTACAATGAGCAGTTCTTC.

The chain couples TRBV20-1 to TRBJ1-1; maybe TRBD1 (5 bases). In germline, CDR1 is DFQATT, CDR2 SNEGSKA (reference sequence). The CDR3 length is 14 residues. Trimming shortened V by 6 bases and J by 4 bases, and 18 bases separated the two germline ends. The CDR3 nucleotides read TGCAGTGCGATTTGGGGCAGGGCTATCACTGAAGCTTTCTTT. Residues: CSAIWGRAITEAFF.

This clone has ten or more counts. This chain links TRBV13 with TRBJ1-2; 7 positions agree with TRBD1. The CDR3 covers 18 residues. Germline V lookup: CDR1 PRHDT, CDR2 FYEKMQ (reference sequence). J gave up 3 bases and V 4 bases, and 17 bases lay outside the gene matches. CDR3 in amino acids: CASSSRGPKEGAYYGYTF. The DNA for the CDR3 is TGTGCCAGCAGCTCAAGAGGACCTAAAGAGGGGGCTTACTATGGCTACACCTTC.

This clone rates as large. The chain uses TRBV19 and TRBJ2-2; D not certain. Trimming took 3 bases from V and 3 from J, leaving 8 bases between them. The germline V gene has CDR1 LNHDA and CDR2 SQIVND (reference sequence). This CDR3 is 14 amino acids long. The CDR3 loop reads CASSMGSYTGELFF. CDR3 in DNA: TGTGCCAGTAGTATGGGATCCTACACCGGGGAGCTGTTTTTT.

This clone has only a few counts. J is TRBJ2-2 and V is TRBV5-1; D might be TRBD2 (5 bases). The CDR3 consists of 14 residues. Between the trimmed V and J ends, which lost 6 bases and 0 bases, there was a span of 9 bases. Germline V CDR1 and CDR2: SGHRS, YFSETQ. DNA for the CDR3: TGCGCCAGCACATCGGGAACGAACACCGGGGAGCTGTTTTTT. This translates into CASTSGTNTGELFF.

The chain joins TRBV2 to TRBJ2-6, with a possible D match to TRBD2 (5 bases). CDR1 is SNHLY, CDR2 FYNNEI, per germline. V lost 1 base to trimming and J lost 0 bases, with 13 bases between them. This CDR3 region has 18 residues. DNA for the CDR3: TGTGCCAGCAGTGAAGGGCGAGCGGCGAGCTCTGGGGCCAACGTCCTGACTTTC. It codes for CASSEGRAASSGANVLTF. Full variable domain (missing parts from reference TRBV2 and TRBJ2-6): EPEVTQTPSHQVTQMGQEVILRCVPISNHLYFYWYRQILGQKVEFLVSFYNNEISEKSEIFDDQFSVERPDGSNFTLKIRSTKLEDSAMYFCASSEGRAASSGANVLTFGAGSRLTVL.

The chain employs TRBV20-1 and TRBJ1-6; perhaps TRBD1 as D (6 bases). This CDR3 has 17 residues. Germline V gene data show CDR1 as DFQATT and CDR2 as SNEGSKA (reference sequence). The V gene lost 6 bases and the J gene lost 7 bases, with 25 bases spanning the gap. This CDR3 reads CSATRDRMGEGNSPLHF. The CDR3 nucleotides are TGCAGTGCCACTAGAGACAGGATGGGGGAGGGGAATTCACCCCTCCACTTT.

This clone was detected many times. The genes are TRBV3-1 and TRBJ2-7; perhaps D is TRBD1 or TRBD2 (6 bases each). From germline, CDR1 is LGHDT and CDR2 YNNKEL (reference sequence). Trimming removed 4 bases from V and 6 bases from J, with 19 bases in between. The CDR3 length is 15 residues. CDR3 protein: CASSPSVGGIGEQYF. The CDR3, as DNA: TGTGCCAGCAGCCCCAGCGTGGGGGGCATAGGCGAGCAGTACTTC.

Comment on this clone: The junction does not match germline at one end; this may be a read error. Other DNA variants within this sample encode the same CDR3. This chain connects TRBV2 to TRBJ2-7; TRBD1 matches 8 bases. The CDR3 runs 12 residues. Germline loops: CDR1 SNHLY, CDR2 FYNNEI. The DNA of the CDR3 is TGTGCCAGCCGTGACAGGGGCTACGAGCAGTACTTC. The encoded protein is CASRDRGYEQYF.

The rearrangement links TRBV7-2 to TRBJ2-7; the D is unclear. Trimming removed 1 base from V and 6 bases from J, with 10 bases in between. This CDR3 has 13 residues. Germline CDR1 SGHTA, CDR2 FQGNSA. DNA of the CDR3: TGTGCCAGCAGCTTAGTACCAAGGCGCGAGCAGTACTTC. It translates to CASSLVPRREQYF. The complete variable domain, with remaining parts taken from reference TRBV7-2 and TRBJ2-7, reads GAGVSQSPSNKVTEKGKDVELRCDPISGHTALYWYRQSLGQGLEFLIYFQGNSAPDKSGLPSDRFSAERTGGSVSTLTIQRTQQEDSAVYLCASSLVPRREQYFGPGTRLTVT.

This clone rates as large (0.1 to 1%). The CDR3 nucleotides read TGCAGCGCTTACCTGGGTGTCGTTGGGACCCAGTACTTC. Protein: CSAYLGVVGTQYF. The chain uses TRBV29-1 and TRBJ2-5; D remains unclear. V shed 7 bases and J shed 7 bases, with 19 bases lying between them. CDR3 length equals 13 residues. Germline loops: CDR1 SQVTM, CDR2 ANQGSEA.

This clone occurred a few times. The chain links TRBV20-1 to TRBJ2-1, with 8 bases fitting TRBD2. The V gene end was trimmed by 2 bases and the J gene end by 6 bases; junction bases not matched to a gene: 6. The CDR3 totals 14 residues. Germline-derived CDR1 and CDR2 are DFQATT and SNEGSKA (reference sequence). DNA for the CDR3: TGCAGTGCTAGACCCGGGAGGGCCATCAATGAGCAGTTCTTC. Translation: CSARPGRAINEQFF.

This rearrangement joins TRBV6-1 to TRBJ1-5, with D uncertain. Germline V gives CDR1 MNHNS, CDR2 SASEGT. This CDR3 spans 15 amino acids. The V end was cut by 7 bases, the J end by 4 bases, with 17 bases between. The DNA of the CDR3 is TGTGCCAGCACAGACAACGACGGGAGGAATCAGCCCCAGCATTTT. Translating gives CASTDNDGRNQPQHF.

The chain uses TRBV27 and TRBJ2-7, with 9 bases that match TRBD2. Trimming at V came to 6 bases and at J to 5 bases, leaving 8 bases not matched to a gene. The CDR3 loop spans 14 amino acids. Germline CDR1 reads MNHEY; CDR2 reads SMNVEV (reference sequence). The CDR3 DNA reads TGTGCCAGCAGACCAATTAGCGGGAGAAACGAGCAGTACTTC. Its translation: CASRPISGRNEQYF.

This chain joins TRBV6-1 and TRBJ1-2, with TRBD1 matching over 7 bases. CDR1 is MNHNS, CDR2 SASEGT, per germline. CDR3 length: 14 residues. V lost 6 bases, J lost 8 bases, and 12 bases stayed unmatched. The CDR3 DNA sequence: TGTGCCAGCAGATCCTCGGGGCAGGGGGGAGGCTACACCTTC. Translation: CASRSSGQGGGYTF.

This clone has a count of ten or more. This chain links TRBV27 with TRBJ2-5; 12 bases are shared with TRBD2. With V trimmed by 3 bases and J by 3 bases, 8 bases remained unmatched. This CDR3 contains 17 residues. The germline V gene has CDR1 MNHEY and CDR2 SMNVEV (reference sequence). CDR3: CASSFPTSGGREETQYF. CDR3 in DNA: TGTGCCAGCAGTTTCCCGACTAGCGGGGGAAGGGAAGAGACCCAGTACTTC.

This chain joins TRBV7-2 and TRBJ2-7, with a weak D call TRBD1 (6 bases). This CDR3 is 16 amino acids long. V gave up 0 bases and J gave up 0 bases, with 12 bases separating them. Looked up from germline, CDR1 is SGHTA and CDR2 is FQGNSA. In nucleotides, the CDR3 is TGTGCCAGCAGCTTAGCCACGGGGACACTCTCCTACGAGCAGTACTTC. As protein: CASSLATGTLSYEQYF.

The chain combines TRBV6-1 with TRBJ2-7; the D gene is possibly TRBD2 (5 bases). V was trimmed by 6 bases and J by 6 bases, leaving 9 bases between them. This CDR3 comprises 11 residues. From germline, CDR1 is MNHNS and CDR2 SASEGT. CDR3 amino acids: CASRRGSEQYF. CDR3 DNA sequence: TGTGCCAGCAGGAGAGGGAGCGAGCAGTACTTC.